This record looks at one TCR beta chain sequence and its context. Via MiXCR, TCRdb re-called the RT-PCR reads, giving one row per CDR3 protein. The sample shows 25,000 to 40,000 distinct CDR3 sequences, about two fifths of them seen only once. The data originate from a study of patients and donors after allogeneic stem cell transplantation. This CDR3 has 16 amino acids. Deletions cut 4 bases from V and 0 bases from J, with 13 bases between. The TCR originated in a human donor who was either an allogeneic HSCT recipient or a stem cell or donor lymphocyte infusion donor (not recorded which). It is not recorded whose cells these are; they may come from a transplant donor. The rearrangement uses TRBV12-3 or TRBV12-4 and TRBJ1-5; no clear D. The specimen sequenced was blood, either unsorted or a sorted T cell fraction (not recorded which). The CDR3 DNA is TGTGCCAGCAGTTCCAGAGGATGGGGTAGCAATCAGCCCCAGCATTTT. Translated, it gives CASSSRGWGSNQPQHF.